The 26 T cell receptor beta chains presented below share a single source sample, sequenced in a study of blood T cell repertoires in COVID-19. Sequencing was performed with immunoSEQ multiplex PCR; in TCRdb, only in-frame clones are kept and a portion is missing. Of some 190,000 clones in the sample, 70% to 90% were seen once. The sample was peripheral blood. All receptors derive from a man aged 18 to 29 with active or convalescent COVID-19.

This sequence joins TRBV29-1 and TRBJ1-2; 8 positions agree with TRBD1. V lost 3 bases to trimming and J lost 7 bases; unmatched junction nucleotides: 10. The CDR3 runs to 14 residues. Germline CDR1 SQVTM, CDR2 ANQGSEA. CDR3 DNA sequence: TGCAGCGTTGATCTGACAGGGGAAAAGGTTGGCTACACCTTC. Translated: CSVDLTGEKVGYTF.

The chain joins TRBV19 to TRBJ1-5; D possibly corresponds to TRBD1 (6 bases). This CDR3 has 13 amino acids. V dropped 5 bases and J dropped 7 bases, with 12 bases sitting between them. CDR1 and CDR2 from the germline V gene are LNHDA and SQIVND (reference sequence). The CDR3 DNA reads as TGTGCCAGTAGTGCGGACAGAAAGCAGCCCCAGCATTTT. Its protein product is CASSADRKQPQHF. The entire variable domain, with the rest obtained from reference TRBV19 and TRBJ1-5, is as follows: DGGITQSPKYLFRKEGQNVTLSCEQNLNHDAMYWYRQDPGQGLRLIYYSQIVNDFQKGDIAEGYSVSREKKESFPLTVTSAQKNPTAFYLCASSADRKQPQHFGDGTRLSIL.

V gene TRBV3-1 (or the pseudogene TRBV3-2) combines with J gene TRBJ2-1; perhaps TRBD2 as D (5 bases). This CDR3 spans 14 amino acids. Germline loops: CDR1 LGHDT, CDR2 YNNKEL (reference sequence). The V end lost 2 bases, the J end lost 9 bases, and 14 bases lay between the germline ends. CDR3 coding DNA: TGTGCCAGCAGCCAAACCCTAGCAGCCAGTGAGCAGTTCTTC. Its translation: CASSQTLAASEQFF.

The chain carries TRBV30 and TRBJ1-3; weak D call: TRBD1 (5 bases). V shed 8 bases and J shed 0 bases, with 8 bases lying between them. CDR1 and CDR2 (germline): GTSNPN, SVGIG (reference sequence). CDR3 length: 12 residues. The CDR3 nucleotides read TGTGCCGGACACGTCTCTGGAAACACCATATATTTT. Amino acid sequence: CAGHVSGNTIYF.

The genes are TRBV2 and TRBJ1-5, with D tentatively TRBD1 (6 bases). Germline assignment: CDR1 SNHLY and CDR2 FYNNEI. Trimming removed 5 bases from V and 4 bases from J, with 21 bases in between. CDR3 length equals 17 residues. The CDR3 loop reads CASSQGIISRGNQPQHF. The CDR3 coding sequence is TGTGCCAGCAGTCAAGGAATTATAAGCAGGGGAAATCAGCCCCAGCATTTT.

The chain has TRBV6-5 and TRBJ2-7; 7 nucleotides match TRBD1. Germline lookup yields CDR1 MNHEY and CDR2 SVGAGI. V dropped 6 bases and J dropped 2; count of bases not matched to a gene: 7. The CDR3 contains 14 residues. CDR3 in DNA: TGTGCCAGCAGCCTACAGGGACAGCCCTACGAGCAGTACTTC. Translating gives CASSLQGQPYEQYF.

CDR3 in amino acids: CASSLEPSGTYNEQFF. The CDR3 DNA is TGTGCCAGCAGCTTAGAGCCTAGCGGGACCTACAATGAGCAGTTCTTC. V is TRBV7-8 and J is TRBJ2-1; TRBD2 matches at 9 bases. V gave up 1 base and J gave up 2 bases; unmatched junction bases: 3. The CDR3 sequence is 16 residues long. Germline assignment: CDR1 SGHVS and CDR2 FQNEAQ.

The chain links TRBV7-9 to TRBJ2-7; TRBD1 is a possible D gene (6 bases). Trimming stripped 2 bases from V and 6 bases from J, with 8 bases between. The CDR3 is 12 residues long. CDR1 is SEHNR, CDR2 FQNEAQ, per germline (reference sequence). The DNA for the CDR3 is TGTGCCAGCAGCTTAACAGGGTTCGAGCAGTACTTC. As protein: CASSLTGFEQYF.

The V call is TRBV19, the J call TRBJ1-1, with TRBD1 identical over 9 bases. CDR1 LNHDA and CDR2 SQIVND come from the germline V gene (reference sequence). The J segment lost 4 bases and the V segment lost 5 bases, leaving 2 bases of the junction unmatched. The CDR3 spans 13 residues. The CDR3 region is CASSDRGITEAFF. The DNA of the CDR3 is TGTGCCAGTAGTGACAGGGGGATCACTGAAGCTTTCTTT.

This clone has a single count. The chain joins TRBV11-1 to TRBJ1-1; 7 nucleotides align to TRBD1. J gave up 2 bases and V 2 bases, and 5 bases lay outside the gene matches. Germline lookup yields CDR1 SGHAT and CDR2 FQDESV (reference sequence). This CDR3 comprises 15 residues. In DNA form, the CDR3 reads TGTGCCAGCAGCTTAACGACAGGGACAAACACTGAAGCTTTCTTT. Amino acid sequence: CASSLTTGTNTEAFF.

This chain links TRBV4-1 with TRBJ1-2; 7 nucleotides match TRBD1. Trimming removed 2 bases from V and 6 bases from J; junction bases left unmatched: 21. Per the germline V gene, CDR1 is MGHRA and CDR2 is YSYEKL. The CDR3 covers 19 residues. The CDR3 spells CASSQTGKIDRASADGYTF. Written as DNA, the CDR3 is TGCGCCAGCAGCCAAACCGGAAAAATCGACAGGGCAAGCGCCGATGGCTACACCTTC.

This chain connects TRBV18 to TRBJ1-2, with D possibly matching TRBD1 (6 bases). The CDR3 has 16 amino acids. CDR1 and CDR2 from the germline V gene are KGHSH and LQKENI. The V and J ends lost 3 bases and 0 bases respectively, with 14 bases between them. The CDR3: CASSPFRGPPNYGYTF. CDR3 nucleotide sequence: TGTGCCAGCTCACCTTTCAGGGGTCCCCCTAACTATGGCTACACCTTC.

The chain couples TRBV28 to TRBJ1-2, with D hard to call. The CDR3 runs to 13 residues. Looked up from germline, CDR1 is MDHEN and CDR2 is SYDVKM. V lost 5 bases and J 8 bases, leaving 15 bases between the germline ends. For the CDR3, the DNA is TGTGCCAGCAGTCCCGCGGGTCAAACCGGCTACACCTTC. It is translated as CASSPAGQTGYTF.

The V call is TRBV29-1, the J call TRBJ2-4; tentatively, D is TRBD1 (6 bases). The germline CDR1 and CDR2 sequences are SQVTM and ANQGSEA. CDR3 length: 13 amino acids. V shed 7 bases and J shed 1 base, with 11 bases lying between them. The CDR3 sequence: CSATGIAKNIQYF. CDR3 bases: TGCAGCGCAACAGGGATCGCCAAAAACATTCAGTACTTC.

The J gene is TRBJ1-5, the V gene TRBV28, with D possibly being TRBD1 (6 bases). Germline V lookup: CDR1 MDHEN, CDR2 SYDVKM. Between the trimmed V and J ends, which lost 6 bases and 8 bases, there was a span of 20 bases. The CDR3 contains 15 residues. Written as DNA, the CDR3 is TGTGCCAGCAGACACGAACCTTACAGGGTTGAGCCCCAGCATTTT. Translated, it gives CASRHEPYRVEPQHF.

The J gene is TRBJ1-2, the V gene TRBV5-4; TRBD1 aligns across 8 bases. The CDR3 is 15 residues long. Germline values: CDR1 SGHNT, CDR2 YYREEE (reference sequence). With 4 bases clipped from V and 7 bases from J, the junction kept 12 bases outside the gene matches. CDR3 nucleotides: TGTGCCAGCAGCCGCCCAGGGGGCGAACGGAGTGGCTACACCTTC. Protein: CASSRPGGERSGYTF.

This chain links TRBV27 with TRBJ1-6, with D maybe TRBD1 (6 bases). Germline values: CDR1 MNHEY, CDR2 SMNVEV (reference sequence). The CDR3 has 15 residues. The V gene lost 5 bases and the J gene lost 7 bases, with 15 bases spanning the gap. The CDR3 reads CASSPGQFLNSPLHF. CDR3 coding DNA: TGTGCCAGCAGTCCCGGACAGTTCCTGAATTCACCCCTCCACTTT.

This chain joins TRBV5-6 and TRBJ1-2; the D gene is possibly TRBD1 (6 bases). Germline V CDR1 and CDR2: SGHDT, YYEEEE. This CDR3 has 13 amino acids. With 4 bases removed from V and 4 bases from J, the gap between germline ends came to 11 bases. CDR3 amino acids: CASSGDRRYGYTF. CDR3 coding DNA: TGTGCCAGCAGCGGAGACAGGCGCTATGGCTACACCTTC. Full variable domain (missing parts from reference TRBV5-6 and TRBJ1-2): DAGVTQSPTHLIKTRGQQVTLRCSPKSGHDTVSWYQQALGQGPQFIFQYYEEEERQRGNFPDRFSGHQFPNYSSELNVNALLLGDSALYLCASSGDRRYGYTFGSGTRLTVV.

This rearrangement joins TRBV6-5 to TRBJ1-6; 9 nucleotides line up with TRBD1. This CDR3 has 13 amino acids. Germline CDR1 and CDR2: MNHEY and SVGAGI. V was clipped by 6 bases and J by 10 bases; unmatched bases: 4. CDR3 loop: CASRGQGRSPLHF. CDR3 bases: TGTGCCAGCAGGGGACAGGGACGCTCACCCCTCCACTTT.

The CDR3 DNA follows: TGTGCCAGCAGTTACAAGACTTATAATAATGAGCAGTTCTTC. It codes for CASSYKTYNNEQFF. This sequence joins TRBV6-5 and TRBJ2-1; D gene ambiguous. The germline V gene has CDR1 MNHEY and CDR2 SVGAGI. The CDR3 totals 14 residues. V lost 2 bases and J 7 bases, leaving 12 bases between the germline ends.

V and J are TRBV6-2 or TRBV6-3 and TRBJ1-5, with 7 bases that match TRBD1. V trimming: 0 bases; J trimming: 3 bases; junction bases outside the gene matches: 8. From germline, CDR1 is MNHEY and CDR2 SVGEGT. The CDR3 is 17 amino acids. The CDR3 spells CASSYSKGAGFNQPQHF. The CDR3 nucleotides read TGTGCCAGCAGTTACTCGAAGGGGGCAGGCTTCAATCAGCCCCAGCATTTT.

This clone was recorded a few times. The chain joins TRBV27 to TRBJ2-7, with 8 bases that match TRBD2. The CDR3 is 15 amino acids. V lost 4 bases, J lost 2 bases, and 7 bases stayed unmatched. The germline CDR1 and CDR2 sequences are MNHEY and SMNVEV (reference sequence). CDR3 bases: TGTGCCAGCAGTTCGCCCGGGAGGGCAACCTACGAGCAGTACTTC. Protein product: CASSSPGRATYEQYF.

The chain employs TRBV4-1 and TRBJ2-1; 16 nucleotides match TRBD2. V shed 1 base, J shed 0 bases, and the junction held 6 bases outside the gene matches. There are 20 residues in the CDR3. Germline V CDR1 and CDR2: MGHRA, YSYEKL. The CDR3 nucleotides are TGCGCCAGCAGCCAAGTACCCGGGACTAGCGGGAGGGCCTCCTACAATGAGCAGTTCTTC. It codes for CASSQVPGTSGRASYNEQFF.

This clone was seen a single time. The chain has TRBV19 and TRBJ2-7, with D unresolved. The germline gives CDR1 LNHDA, CDR2 SQIVND (reference sequence). The germline V and J ends were trimmed by 4 bases and 4 bases, with 5 bases remaining between them. This CDR3 is 11 amino acids long. DNA of the CDR3: TGTGCCAGTAGTAGCGGATACGAGCAGTACTTC. This translates into CASSSGYEQYF.

CDR3 sequence (DNA): TGTGCCACCAGTGTAAACAGGGGAAACGAGGCGAGGACCGGGGAGCTGTTTTTT. Its translation is CATSVNRGNEARTGELFF. The chain is built from TRBV24-1 and TRBJ2-2; TRBD1 matches 7 bases. Trimming at V came to 5 bases and at J to 5 bases, leaving 16 bases not matched to a gene. This CDR3 is built from 18 residues. Germline CDR1 and CDR2: KGHDR and SFDVKD.

The chain carries TRBV7-8 and TRBJ1-2; D uncertain. Germline V lookup: CDR1 SGHVS, CDR2 FQNEAQ. This CDR3 has 15 residues. With 1 base removed from V and 4 bases from J, the gap between germline ends came to 13 bases. Here the CDR3 reads CASSLVFWASYGYTF. Written as DNA, the CDR3 is TGTGCCAGCAGCTTAGTGTTCTGGGCGAGCTATGGCTACACCTTC.